These 29 T cell receptor beta chains were all obtained from the same sample, sequenced in a study of OX40 agonist ivuxolimab in advanced cancers. The table came from immunoSEQ multiplex PCR; TCRdb's copy has only in-frame clones and leaves some out. Here the sample spans 90,000 to 100,000 clones, 85% to 90% being singletons. Sequencing used CD4+ or CD8+ T cells sorted from blood, obtained in a trial of the OX40 agonist ivuxolimab. The receptors stem from an adult with an advanced solid tumor such as melanoma, head and neck, liver or kidney cancer.

The DNA of the CDR3 is TGCGCCAGCAGTCTTGCGGGGGACAATGAGCAGTTCTTC. Its translation is CASSLAGDNEQFF. V is TRBV10-1 and J is TRBJ2-1; 7 bases are shared with TRBD2. V was pared by 5 bases and J by 5 bases, with 3 bases of the junction left unmatched. Germline V gene data show CDR1 as WNHNN and CDR2 as SYGVQD (reference sequence). The length of the CDR3 is 13 residues.

This chain links TRBV18 with TRBJ1-1; 8 bases are shared with TRBD1. Germline V gene data show CDR1 as KGHSH and CDR2 as LQKENI. Trimming took 3 bases from V and 7 from J; bases not matched to a gene: 7. The CDR3 loop spans 14 amino acids. CDR3 protein: CASSPRTGHNEAFF. The CDR3 region has the DNA TGTGCCAGCTCACCCCGGACAGGGCACAATGAAGCTTTCTTT. Drawing the rest from reference TRBV18 and TRBJ1-1, the complete variable domain is NAGVMQNPRHLVRRRGQEARLRCSPMKGHSHVYWYRQLPEEGLKFMVYLQKENIIDESGMPKERFSAEFPKEGPSILRIQQVVRGDSAAYFCASSPRTGHNEAFFGQGTRLTVV.

The V gene is TRBV27, the J gene TRBJ1-2; TRBD1 aligns across 7 bases. The germline CDR1 and CDR2 sequences are MNHEY and SMNVEV (reference sequence). With V trimmed by 4 bases and J by 6 bases, 14 bases remained unmatched. CDR3 size: 16 residues. CDR3 loop: CASSSQTGQPRDGYTF. The CDR3 region has the DNA TGTGCCAGCAGTTCCCAAACGGGACAGCCGAGGGATGGCTACACCTTC.

The genes are TRBV5-1 and TRBJ2-3, with D tentatively TRBD2 (7 bases). This CDR3 has 15 amino acids. The V and J ends lost 3 bases and 1 base respectively, with 12 bases between them. Germline V lookup: CDR1 SGHRS, CDR2 YFSETQ. For the CDR3, the DNA is TGCGCCAGCAGCTATCGGGGGGCGGGCACAGATACGCAGTATTTT. Translating it yields CASSYRGAGTDTQYF.

The genes are TRBV7-2 and TRBJ2-3; tentatively, D is TRBD1 or TRBD2 (5 bases each). CDR3 length: 16 residues. V shed 5 bases and J shed 2 bases, with 17 bases lying between them. Per the germline V gene, CDR1 is SGHTA and CDR2 is FQGNSA. The CDR3 coding sequence is TGTGCCAGCAGCCTAAGCCGGGACGTACTCACAGATACGCAGTATTTT. This codes for CASSLSRDVLTDTQYF.

This rearrangement joins TRBV28 to TRBJ2-7; TRBD1 matches at 10 bases. The germline gives CDR1 MDHEN, CDR2 SYDVKM. The trim removed 5 bases at V and 6 bases at J, leaving 10 bases unmatched. The CDR3 spans 15 residues. CDR3 region: CASSTPGQGFSEQYF. CDR3 in DNA: TGTGCCAGCAGTACCCCGGGACAGGGGTTTTCCGAGCAGTACTTC.

In its sample, this clone was seen once. The chain combines TRBV5-3 with TRBJ2-7; D perhaps matches TRBD1 (5 bases). TRBV5-3 is known as an ORF, though its function is uncertain. This CDR3 spans 13 amino acids. Deletions cut 6 bases from V and 0 bases from J, with 10 bases between. DNA of the CDR3: TGTGCCAGAACAGGGCAGACCTCCTACGAGCAGTACTTC. It yields the protein CARTGQTSYEQYF.

CDR3 nucleotides: TGTGCCAGCAGTGGGGGACAGGTAGCCAAAAACATTCAGTACTTC. Translation gives CASSGGQVAKNIQYF. This rearrangement joins TRBV28 to TRBJ2-4; 8 bases are shared with TRBD1. Trimming at V came to 5 bases and at J to 0 bases, leaving 3 bases not matched to a gene. Looked up from germline, CDR1 is MDHEN and CDR2 is SYDVKM. This CDR3 is 15 amino acids long.

Of note for this clone: Within the sample, other DNA sequences also encode this same CDR3. The genes are TRBV5-1 and TRBJ2-2, with D unresolved. The CDR3 runs to 15 residues. Trimming left V 0 bases short and J 2 bases short, with 8 bases between. Per germline, CDR1 SGHRS and CDR2 YFSETQ. The CDR3 region has the DNA TGCGCCAGCAGCTTGGGCACAGCCAACACCGGGGAGCTGTTTTTT. The encoded protein is CASSLGTANTGELFF.

The V gene is TRBV19, the J gene TRBJ1-1; D may be TRBD1 (5 bases). V lost 6 bases, J lost 6 bases, and 11 bases lay in between. The CDR3 spans 12 residues. Germline values: CDR1 LNHDA, CDR2 SQIVND (reference sequence). The CDR3 region has the DNA TGTGCCAGTAGCGGACACCCAGCTGAAGCTTTCTTT. Translating gives CASSGHPAEAFF.

The J gene is TRBJ2-6, the V gene TRBV2; the match to TRBD1 covers 10 bases. Losses at the gene ends were 5 bases for V and 3 bases for J; bases not matched to a gene: 4. Germline assignment: CDR1 SNHLY and CDR2 FYNNEI. CDR3 length: 16 residues. The CDR3 protein is CASSRQGAGGANVLTF. CDR3 nucleotides: TGTGCCAGCAGTCGACAGGGGGCGGGTGGGGCCAACGTCCTGACTTTC.

The chain couples TRBV18 to TRBJ2-3; D possibly corresponds to TRBD1 (5 bases). CDR1 and CDR2 from the germline V gene are KGHSH and LQKENI. V lost 2 bases and J 6 bases, leaving 9 bases between the germline ends. There are 13 residues in the CDR3. This chain's CDR3 is CASSPDSLDTQYF. The CDR3 nucleotides are TGTGCCAGCTCACCAGACAGCTTGGATACGCAGTATTTT.

This chain joins TRBV28 and TRBJ2-6; D gene ambiguous. The CDR3 length is 15 residues. V dropped 3 bases and J dropped 4 bases, with 10 bases sitting between them. CDR1 is MDHEN and CDR2 is SYDVKM in the germline V gene. For the CDR3, the DNA is TGTGCCAGCAGTTTCGGGCTTGGAGGGGCCAACGTCCTGACTTTC. Residues: CASSFGLGGANVLTF.

This sequence joins TRBV18 and TRBJ1-4, with 7 nucleotides matching TRBD1. The CDR3 sequence is 14 residues long. Germline CDR1 and CDR2: KGHSH and LQKENI. The ends lost 4 bases at V and 5 bases at J; junction bases unmatched: 4. The CDR3 nucleotides read TGTGCCAGCTCACAGGGAGGGGGCAATGAAAAACTGTTTTTT. This translates into CASSQGGGNEKLFF.

The genes are TRBV28 and TRBJ1-4, with 9 positions matching TRBD1. CDR1 is MDHEN, CDR2 SYDVKM, per germline. The trim removed 7 bases at V and 6 bases at J, leaving 9 bases unmatched. The CDR3 is 15 amino acids. The CDR3 loop is CASTPGTGIDEKLFF. As DNA, the CDR3 is TGTGCCAGCACCCCCGGGACAGGGATTGATGAAAAACTGTTTTTT.

This clone appeared a few times. This chain joins TRBV18 and TRBJ1-1, with D unclear. The CDR3 loop spans 13 amino acids. The germline V gene encodes CDR1 KGHSH and CDR2 LQKENI. Trimming left V 2 bases short and J 3 bases short, with 7 bases between. In DNA, the CDR3 is TGTGCCAGCTCACCAGTACCCCACACTGAAGCTTTCTTT. As protein: CASSPVPHTEAFF.

About this clone itself: Other nucleotide sequences from this sample produce the same CDR3. V gene TRBV18 combines with J gene TRBJ2-7, with 8 bases that match TRBD1. After removal of 2 bases from V and 1 base from J, the junction contained 1 base not matched to a gene. CDR1 is KGHSH and CDR2 is LQKENI in the germline V gene. The CDR3 sequence is 14 residues long. The CDR3 sequence: CASSPGDRSYEQYF. CDR3 nucleotides: TGTGCCAGCTCACCAGGGGACAGGTCCTACGAGCAGTACTTC.

V gene TRBV7-9 combines with J gene TRBJ1-1; D possibly corresponds to TRBD1 (6 bases). The CDR3 totals 15 residues. Germline assignment: CDR1 SEHNR and CDR2 FQNEAQ (reference sequence). Trimming stripped 11 bases from V and 0 bases from J, with 19 bases between. The CDR3: CAGRDGGRVNTEAFF. The CDR3 DNA follows: TGTGCCGGGAGGGACGGGGGGCGCGTGAACACTGAAGCTTTCTTT.

The genes are TRBV29-1 and TRBJ1-5; possible D gene TRBD1, 6 bases. Germline V gene lookup returns CDR1 SQVTM and CDR2 ANQGSEA. This CDR3 is 13 amino acids long. V shed 5 bases and J shed 6 bases, with 14 bases lying between them. The CDR3 nucleotides read TGCAGCGTTTCGCAGGGGCAGGGTCAGCCCCAGCATTTT. Translated: CSVSQGQGQPQHF.

The V call is TRBV7-2, the J call TRBJ2-5; TRBD2 matches 8 bases. CDR1 and CDR2 (germline): SGHTA, FQGNSA. J gave up 2 bases and V 5 bases, and 10 bases lay outside the gene matches. The CDR3 extends over 16 amino acids. This CDR3 reads CASSLSGGGIQETQYF. DNA of the CDR3: TGTGCCAGCAGCCTGAGCGGGGGAGGGATACAAGAGACCCAGTACTTC.

The chain joins TRBV5-4 to TRBJ1-6; D ambiguous. Per the germline V gene, CDR1 is SGHNT and CDR2 is YYREEE (reference sequence). The CDR3 is 15 residues long. Trimming removed 0 bases from V and 4 bases from J, with 8 bases in between. CDR3 in DNA: TGTGCCAGCAGCTTGGCCGGGCATTATAATTCACCCCTCCACTTT. Its translation: CASSLAGHYNSPLHF.

The V gene is TRBV19, the J gene TRBJ2-1; D perhaps matches TRBD1 (6 bases). The V gene lost 6 bases and the J gene lost 4 bases, with 10 bases spanning the gap. The CDR3 runs to 13 residues. Germline CDR1 reads LNHDA; CDR2 reads SQIVND (reference sequence). This chain's CDR3 is CASREDRYNEQFF. The CDR3 bases are TGTGCCAGTAGAGAGGACAGATACAATGAGCAGTTCTTC.

The rearrangement joins TRBV28 to TRBJ1-1, with 9 bases matching TRBD1. The V segment lost 6 bases and the J segment 12 bases; nucleotides outside the gene matches: 8. The CDR3 runs to 12 residues. The germline V gene encodes CDR1 MDHEN and CDR2 SYDVKM. The CDR3: CASSTTGGGTFF. The CDR3 bases are TGTGCCAGCAGCACGACAGGGGGGGGGACTTTCTTT. The variable domain in full, with the rest retrieved from reference TRBV28 and TRBJ1-1, is DVKVTQSSRYLVKRTGEKVFLECVQDMDHENMFWYRQDPGLGLRLIYFSYDVKMKEKGDIPEGYSVSREKKERFSLILESASTNQTSMYLCASSTTGGGTFFGQGTRLTVV.

The chain combines TRBV28 with TRBJ2-1; 9 positions agree with TRBD1. J lost 7 bases, V lost 2 bases, and 6 bases had no gene match. The length of the CDR3 is 15 residues. Germline V gene sequence: CDR1 MDHEN, CDR2 SYDVKM. In DNA form, the CDR3 reads TGTGCCAGCAGTTTAAGGGGGACAGGGAAAAATGAGCAGTTCTTC. Its protein is CASSLRGTGKNEQFF.

The gene calls are TRBV7-2 and TRBJ2-3; 8 nucleotides line up with TRBD2. Germline V gene sequence: CDR1 SGHTA, CDR2 FQGNSA. This CDR3 spans 15 amino acids. With V trimmed by 5 bases and J by 6 bases, 10 bases remained unmatched. In DNA, the CDR3 is TGTGCCAGCAGCCCGGGACTAGGGAGGGGGGATACGCAGTATTTT. This sequence encodes CASSPGLGRGDTQYF.

The chain carries TRBV18 and TRBJ1-6; the D is unclear. From germline, CDR1 is KGHSH and CDR2 LQKENI. The germline V and J ends were trimmed by 0 bases and 8 bases, with 8 bases remaining between them. The CDR3 sequence is 14 residues long. CDR3 coding DNA: TGTGCCAGCTCACCACCTCTTAAGGATTCACCCCTCCACTTT. Its protein is CASSPPLKDSPLHF.

The chain uses TRBV6-6 and TRBJ2-1; 9 bases match TRBD2. V shed 10 bases, J shed 13 bases, and the junction held 14 bases outside the gene matches. Germline V gene sequence: CDR1 MNHNY, CDR2 SVGAGI (reference sequence). This CDR3 has 13 residues. CDR3 nucleotide sequence: TGTGCCACCAACCTGTCTAGCGGGGTTCGTCAGTTCTTC. It yields the protein CATNLSSGVRQFF.

This sequence joins TRBV4-1 and TRBJ2-7; D may be TRBD1 (6 bases). The germline V and J ends were trimmed by 0 bases and 2 bases, with 14 bases remaining between them. The CDR3 totals 16 residues. Germline V gene sequence: CDR1 MGHRA, CDR2 YSYEKL. The CDR3 DNA follows: TGCGCCAGCAGCCAAGATGGGGGCGGGTGGGCCTACGAGCAGTACTTC. This sequence encodes CASSQDGGGWAYEQYF.

Here the CDR3 DNA reads TGCGCCAGCAGCCAAGATTTCGGGTACGGTGAAAAACTGTTTTTT. Translating gives CASSQDFGYGEKLFF. The chain uses TRBV4-1 and TRBJ1-4; no firm D call. Between the trimmed V and J ends, which lost 0 bases and 7 bases, there was a span of 12 bases. The V gene's germline CDR1 is MGHRA and CDR2 YSYEKL. The CDR3 contains 15 residues.